This TCR beta chain was documented in a study of cytomegalovirus exposure and HLA in healthy donors. Study observations and caveats: Sequencing probably produced one cluster of sequence variants that were highly shared. Presence/absence analyses took donor sequencing depth as roughly uniform.

Regarding this clone: Its antigen remains unknown.

The PCR had 60 Vbeta and 13 Jbeta primers. The repertoire was sequenced with immunoSEQ multiplex PCR; TCRdb's copy has only in-frame clones and lacks some. In total, the table holds 40,000 to 60,000 clones. CDR1 and CDR2 (germline): SGHRS, YFSETQ. CDR3 size: 15 residues. The trim removed 0 bases at V and 2 bases at J, leaving 3 bases unmatched. The sequencing sample was made of PBMCs. The receptor was isolated from a man aged 40-50 years in good health and CMV-seropositive. The genes are TRBV5-1 and TRBJ2-3; 7 bases line up with TRBD2. Here the CDR3 DNA reads TGCGCCAGCAGCTTGGTTGCGGGAGTCACAGATACGCAGTATTTT. Protein sequence: CASSLVAGVTDTQYF.